This T cell receptor beta chain was documented in a study of cytomegalovirus exposure and HLA in healthy donors. Primers included in the PCR were 60 Vbeta and 13 Jbeta primers. TCRdb's table, derived via immunoSEQ multiplex PCR, lists solely in-frame clones and lacks some. Of roughly 130,000 clones listed, 50% to 75% are singletons. This clone was seen a handful of times. This TCR derives from a woman aged 40 to 50 in good health and CMV-seropositive. The sequenced sample was PBMCs.

The CDR3 here is CASSPVWAGREKLFF. Written as DNA, the CDR3 is TGTGCCAGCAGCCCAGTGTGGGCAGGGAGGGAAAAACTGTTTTTT. V usage is TRBV7-9 and J usage is TRBJ1-4; D may be TRBD1 (5 bases). CDR3 length: 15 residues. V was trimmed by 5 bases and J by 8 bases, leaving 18 bases between them. Germline-derived CDR1 and CDR2 are SEHNR and FQNEAQ (reference sequence).